This T cell receptor beta chain was captured in a study of breast tumors, draining lymph nodes, adjacent tissues. Study-level points and caveats: Compared with basal-like, luminal-like tumors shared significantly more repertoire with nontumor tissue. Tumor T cell lymph node origin was a supported hypothesis, not proven. The data were judged consistent with most tumor T cells coming from lymph node and expanding in tumor. Tumor repertoires ranked between lymph nodes and nontumor tissue in diversity, with V and J gene preferences.

TCRdb used MiXCR to reprocess the multiplex PCR reads, holding one entry per CDR3 protein. The profile shows some 170,000 distinct CDR3 sequences, around a third of them singletons. This clonotype has a count of ten or more. The target antigen is unknown. Axillary draining lymph nodes of breast cancer patients supplied the node samples. CDR1 and CDR2 from the germline V gene are LNHDA and SQIVND (reference sequence). This CDR3 has 15 amino acids. V lost 7 bases and J lost 0; bases outside the gene matches: 5. The chain joins TRBV19 to TRBJ2-5, with 10 positions matching TRBD2. The clonotype originates from a female donor with breast cancer. Some clones in this sample may be carry-over from other donors' samples. Material: axillary lymph node tissue. The CDR3 sequence is CASNGTSEYQETQYF. CDR3 coding DNA: TGTGCCAGTAACGGGACTAGCGAGTACCAAGAGACCCAGTACTTC. The complete variable domain, with remaining parts taken from reference TRBV19 and TRBJ2-5, reads DGGITQSPKYLFRKEGQNVTLSCEQNLNHDAMYWYRQDPGQGLRLIYYSQIVNDFQKGDIAEGYSVSREKKESFPLTVTSAQKNPTAFYLCASNGTSEYQETQYFGPGTRLLVL.